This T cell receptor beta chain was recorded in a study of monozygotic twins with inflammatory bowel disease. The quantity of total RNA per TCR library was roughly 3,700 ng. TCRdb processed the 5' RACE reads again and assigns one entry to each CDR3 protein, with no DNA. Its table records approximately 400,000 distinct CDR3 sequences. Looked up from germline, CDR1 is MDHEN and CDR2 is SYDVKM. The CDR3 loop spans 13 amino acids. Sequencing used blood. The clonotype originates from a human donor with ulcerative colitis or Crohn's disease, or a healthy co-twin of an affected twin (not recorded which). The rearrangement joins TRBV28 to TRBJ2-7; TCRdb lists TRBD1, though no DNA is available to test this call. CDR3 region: CASSKTVTYEQYF.